A few counts support the clone carrying this T cell receptor (beta chain). This record belongs to a study of identical twins. Using its own MiXCR run on the 5' RACE reads, TCRdb lists one record per CDR3 protein. Among about 220,000 distinct CDR3 sequences listed, 5.5% to 7.5% were seen once. This CDR3 region has 13 residues. V gave up 1 base and J gave up 4 bases, with 7 bases separating them. Per the germline V gene, CDR1 is MNHEY and CDR2 is SMNVEV (reference sequence). These sequences were also reported in another study, on T cells expressing NK-cell markers. In that study: Each TCR beta repertoire originated in sorted T cells that were CD3+CD56+NKG2C+, CD3+CD56+NKG2C- or CD3+CD56-NKG2C+.

This chain uses TRBV27 with TRBJ1-1; perhaps TRBD1 as D (6 bases). Source material: CD8+ T cells sorted from blood. This TCR came from a young woman in good health. In DNA, the CDR3 is TGTGCCAGCAGTTTATTCAGGGGCACTGAAGCTTTCTTT. Its protein product is CASSLFRGTEAFF.